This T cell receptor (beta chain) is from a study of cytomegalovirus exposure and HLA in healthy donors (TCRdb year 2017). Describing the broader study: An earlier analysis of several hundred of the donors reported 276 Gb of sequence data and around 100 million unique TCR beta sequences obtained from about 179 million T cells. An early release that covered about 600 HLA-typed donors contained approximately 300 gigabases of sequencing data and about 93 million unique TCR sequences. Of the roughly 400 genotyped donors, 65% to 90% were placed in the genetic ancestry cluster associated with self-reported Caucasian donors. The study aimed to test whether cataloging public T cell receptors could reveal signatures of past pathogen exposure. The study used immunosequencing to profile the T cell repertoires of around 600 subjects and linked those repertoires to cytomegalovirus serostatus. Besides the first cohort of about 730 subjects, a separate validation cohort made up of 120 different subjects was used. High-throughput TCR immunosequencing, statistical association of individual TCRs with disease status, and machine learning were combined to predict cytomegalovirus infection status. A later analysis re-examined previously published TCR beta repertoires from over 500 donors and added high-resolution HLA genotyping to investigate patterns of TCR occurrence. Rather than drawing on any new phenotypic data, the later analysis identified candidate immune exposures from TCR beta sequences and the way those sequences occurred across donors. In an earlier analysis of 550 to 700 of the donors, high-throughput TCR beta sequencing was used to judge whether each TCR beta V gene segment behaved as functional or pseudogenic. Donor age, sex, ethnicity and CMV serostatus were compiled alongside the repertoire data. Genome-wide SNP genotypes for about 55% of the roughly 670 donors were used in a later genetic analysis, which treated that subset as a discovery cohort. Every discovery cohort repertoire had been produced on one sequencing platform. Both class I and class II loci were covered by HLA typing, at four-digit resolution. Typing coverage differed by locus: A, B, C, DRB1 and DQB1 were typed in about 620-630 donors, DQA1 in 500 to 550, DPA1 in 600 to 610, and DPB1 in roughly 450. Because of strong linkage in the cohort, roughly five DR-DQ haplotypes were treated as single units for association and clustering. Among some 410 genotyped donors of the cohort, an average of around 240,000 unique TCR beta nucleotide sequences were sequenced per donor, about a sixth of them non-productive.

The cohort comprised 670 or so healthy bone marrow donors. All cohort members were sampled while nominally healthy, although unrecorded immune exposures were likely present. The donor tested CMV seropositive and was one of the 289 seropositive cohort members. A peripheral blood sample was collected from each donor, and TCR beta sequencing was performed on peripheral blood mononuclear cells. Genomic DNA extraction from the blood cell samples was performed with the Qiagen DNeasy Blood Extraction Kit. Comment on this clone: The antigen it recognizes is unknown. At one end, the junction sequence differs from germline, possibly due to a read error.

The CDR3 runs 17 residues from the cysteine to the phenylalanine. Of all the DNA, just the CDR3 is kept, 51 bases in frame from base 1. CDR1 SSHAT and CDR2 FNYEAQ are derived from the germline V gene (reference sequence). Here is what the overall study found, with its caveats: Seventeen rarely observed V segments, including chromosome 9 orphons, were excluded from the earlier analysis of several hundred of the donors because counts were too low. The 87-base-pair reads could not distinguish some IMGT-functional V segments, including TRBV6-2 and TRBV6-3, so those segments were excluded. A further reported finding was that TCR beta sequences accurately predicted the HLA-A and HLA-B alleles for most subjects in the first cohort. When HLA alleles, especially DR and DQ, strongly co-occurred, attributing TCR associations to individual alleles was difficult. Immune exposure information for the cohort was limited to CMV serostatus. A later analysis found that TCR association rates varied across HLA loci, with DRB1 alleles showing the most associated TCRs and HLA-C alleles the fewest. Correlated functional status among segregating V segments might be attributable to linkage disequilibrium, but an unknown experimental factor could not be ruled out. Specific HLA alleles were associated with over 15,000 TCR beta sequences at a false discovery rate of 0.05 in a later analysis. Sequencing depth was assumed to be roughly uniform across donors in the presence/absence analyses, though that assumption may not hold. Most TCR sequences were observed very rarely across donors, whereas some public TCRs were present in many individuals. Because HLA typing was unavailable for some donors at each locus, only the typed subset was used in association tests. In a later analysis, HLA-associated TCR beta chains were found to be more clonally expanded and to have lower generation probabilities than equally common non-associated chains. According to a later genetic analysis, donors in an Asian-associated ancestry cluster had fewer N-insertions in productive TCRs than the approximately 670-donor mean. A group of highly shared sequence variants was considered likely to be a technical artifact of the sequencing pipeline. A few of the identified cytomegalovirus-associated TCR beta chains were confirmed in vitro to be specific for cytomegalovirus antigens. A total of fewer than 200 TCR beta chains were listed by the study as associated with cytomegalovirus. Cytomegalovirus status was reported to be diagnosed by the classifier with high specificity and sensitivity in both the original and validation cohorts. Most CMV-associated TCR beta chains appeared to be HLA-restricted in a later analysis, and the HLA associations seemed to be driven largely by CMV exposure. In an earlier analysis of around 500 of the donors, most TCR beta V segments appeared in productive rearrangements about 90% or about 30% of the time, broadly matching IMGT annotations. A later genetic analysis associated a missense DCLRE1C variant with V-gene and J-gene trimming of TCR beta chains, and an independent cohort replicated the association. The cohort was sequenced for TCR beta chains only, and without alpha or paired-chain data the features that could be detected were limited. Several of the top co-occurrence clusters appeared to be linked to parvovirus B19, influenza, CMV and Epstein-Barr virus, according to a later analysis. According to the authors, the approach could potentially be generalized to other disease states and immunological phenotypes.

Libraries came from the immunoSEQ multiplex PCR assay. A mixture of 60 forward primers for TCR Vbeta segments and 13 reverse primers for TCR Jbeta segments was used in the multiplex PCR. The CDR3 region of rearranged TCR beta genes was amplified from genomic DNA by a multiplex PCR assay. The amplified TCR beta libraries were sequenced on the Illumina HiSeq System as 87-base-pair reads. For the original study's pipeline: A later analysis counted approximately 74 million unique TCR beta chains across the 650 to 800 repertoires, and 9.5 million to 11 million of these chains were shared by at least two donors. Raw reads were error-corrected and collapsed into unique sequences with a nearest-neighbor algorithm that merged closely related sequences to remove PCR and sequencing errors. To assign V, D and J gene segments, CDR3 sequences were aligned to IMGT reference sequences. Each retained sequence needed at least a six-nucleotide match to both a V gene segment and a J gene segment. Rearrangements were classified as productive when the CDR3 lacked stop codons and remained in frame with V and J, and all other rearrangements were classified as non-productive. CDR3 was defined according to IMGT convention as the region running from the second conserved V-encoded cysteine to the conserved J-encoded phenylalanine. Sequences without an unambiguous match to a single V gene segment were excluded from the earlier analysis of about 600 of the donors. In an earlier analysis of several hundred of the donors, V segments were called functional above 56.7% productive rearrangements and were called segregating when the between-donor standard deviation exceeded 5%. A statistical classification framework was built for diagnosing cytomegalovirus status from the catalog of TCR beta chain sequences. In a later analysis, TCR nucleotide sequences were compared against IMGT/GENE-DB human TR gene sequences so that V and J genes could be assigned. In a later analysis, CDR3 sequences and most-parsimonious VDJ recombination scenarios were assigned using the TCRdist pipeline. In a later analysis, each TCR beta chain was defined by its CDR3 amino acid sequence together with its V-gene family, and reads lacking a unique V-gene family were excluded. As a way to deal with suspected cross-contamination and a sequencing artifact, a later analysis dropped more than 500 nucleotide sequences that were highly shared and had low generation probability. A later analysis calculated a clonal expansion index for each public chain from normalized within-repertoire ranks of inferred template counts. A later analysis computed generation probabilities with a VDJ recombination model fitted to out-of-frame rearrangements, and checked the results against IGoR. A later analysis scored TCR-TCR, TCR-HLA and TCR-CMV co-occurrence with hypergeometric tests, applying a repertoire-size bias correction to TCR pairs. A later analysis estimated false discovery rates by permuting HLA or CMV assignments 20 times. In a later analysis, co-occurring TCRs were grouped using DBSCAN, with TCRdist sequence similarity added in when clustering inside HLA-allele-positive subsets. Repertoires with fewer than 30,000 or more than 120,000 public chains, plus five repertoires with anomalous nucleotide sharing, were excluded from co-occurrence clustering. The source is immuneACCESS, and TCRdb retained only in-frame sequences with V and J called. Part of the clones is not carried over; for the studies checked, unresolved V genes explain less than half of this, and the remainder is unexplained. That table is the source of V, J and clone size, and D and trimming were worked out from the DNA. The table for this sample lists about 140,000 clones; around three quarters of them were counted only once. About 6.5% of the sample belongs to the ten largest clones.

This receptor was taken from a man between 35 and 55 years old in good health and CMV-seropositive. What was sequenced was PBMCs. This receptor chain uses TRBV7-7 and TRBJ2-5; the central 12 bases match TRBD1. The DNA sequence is TGTGCTAGCAGCTTAGGGGACAGGGGGCATACGAAAGAGACCCAGTACTTC. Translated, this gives CASSLGDRGHTKETQYF.